Listed here are 25 T cell receptor beta chains from one sample, sequenced in a study of T cells in Graves' hyperthyroidism and ophthalmopathy. RNA transcripts provided the source from which TCR beta CDR3 regions were amplified. TCR CDR3 regions were first amplified by RT-PCR with HTBI primers. In TCRdb, the multiplex PCR reads were re-called with MiXCR into one record per CDR3 protein. The table has around 540,000 distinct CDR3 sequences, under 60% seen once. The sequenced sample consisted of peripheral blood or thyroid tissue (not recorded which). These receptors were collected from a woman between 18 and 29 years old with Graves' hyperthyroidism.

This clonotype was found many times. V and J are TRBV7-2 and TRBJ1-2; 8 nucleotides match TRBD1. This CDR3 comprises 14 residues. After removal of 5 bases from V and 0 bases from J, the junction contained 2 bases not matched to a gene. Germline lookup yields CDR1 SGHTA and CDR2 FQGNSA. CDR3 amino acids: CASSMDRANYGYTF. In DNA, the CDR3 is TGTGCCAGCAGCATGGACAGGGCTAACTATGGCTACACCTTC.

This clonotype was seen a handful of times. The V and J genes are TRBV20-1 and TRBJ1-1; tentative D call: TRBD1 (5 bases). CDR3 size: 13 residues. Trimming took off 4 bases at V and 3 bases at J, with 12 bases between the two ends. Per germline, CDR1 DFQATT and CDR2 SNEGSKA (reference sequence). This CDR3 reads CSATRGTDTEAFF. CDR3 bases: TGCAGTGCTACTCGGGGGACCGACACTGAAGCTTTCTTT.

At least ten counts were recorded for this clonotype. CDR3 nucleotides: TGTGCCAGCAGCTCTAACCCGAATCAGCCCCAGCATTTT. It specifies CASSSNPNQPQHF. The gene calls are TRBV7-8 and TRBJ1-5; D gene ambiguous. Trimming took 4 bases from V and 4 from J, leaving 8 bases between them. The germline V gene encodes CDR1 SGHVS and CDR2 FQNEAQ. This CDR3 is built from 13 residues.

The gene calls are TRBV7-2 and TRBJ1-2; the match to TRBD1 covers 9 bases. Trimming at V came to 4 bases and at J to 8 bases, leaving 11 bases not matched to a gene. CDR3 length: 15 residues. CDR1 is SGHTA, CDR2 FQGNSA, per germline. The CDR3 DNA is TGTGCCAGCAGCTCAGGCTCCGGGACAGGGACCGGCTACACCTTC. Its protein is CASSSGSGTGTGYTF.

The genes are TRBV2 and TRBJ1-4; D gene unclear. Germline V lookup: CDR1 SNHLY, CDR2 FYNNEI. The CDR3 is 12 amino acids. The V end lost 3 bases, the J end lost 7 bases, and 6 bases lay between the germline ends. Written as DNA, the CDR3 is TGTGCCAGCAGTGAGTCCCGTGAAAAACTGTTTTTT. Amino acids: CASSESREKLFF.

V usage is TRBV7-9 and J usage is TRBJ1-3; D ambiguous. The V end lost 1 base, the J end lost 8 bases, and 18 bases lay between the germline ends. Germline V CDR1 and CDR2: SEHNR, FQNEAQ (reference sequence). The CDR3 contains 16 residues. CDR3 residues: CASSLDGRNYGYTIYF. As DNA, the CDR3 is TGTGCCAGCAGCTTAGATGGCAGGAACTATGGCTACACCATATATTTT.

In DNA form, the CDR3 reads TGCAGTGCTCCACCCTCTAGCGGGAGGATTTCCTTTGACGAGCAGTACTTC. Its translation: CSAPPSSGRISFDEQYF. The chain employs TRBV20-1 and TRBJ2-7; 11 bases fit TRBD2. Germline CDR1 DFQATT, CDR2 SNEGSKA (reference sequence). The ends lost 5 bases at V and 5 bases at J; junction bases unmatched: 17. This CDR3 spans 17 amino acids.

This chain joins TRBV5-1 and TRBJ2-2; D gene unclear. The CDR3 runs to 12 residues. The V end lost 6 bases, the J end lost 7 bases, and 10 bases lay between the germline ends. Germline loops: CDR1 SGHRS, CDR2 YFSETQ. CDR3 nucleotide sequence: TGCGCCAGCACCAAGATCAGCGGGGAGCTGTTTTTT. Its protein is CASTKISGELFF.

V is TRBV20-1 and J is TRBJ2-7; 9 bases are shared with TRBD2. Per the germline V gene, CDR1 is DFQATT and CDR2 is SNEGSKA (reference sequence). Trimming took 2 bases from V and 1 from J; bases not matched to a gene: 6. The CDR3 spans 15 residues. The DNA for the CDR3 is TGCAGTGCTAGACAAGCGGGAGGTTTATCCTACGAGCAGTACTTC. Translated, it gives CSARQAGGLSYEQYF.

The J gene is TRBJ2-2, the V gene TRBV10-3, with D possibly being TRBD1 (5 bases). Trimming removed 10 bases from V and 6 bases from J, with 15 bases in between. The CDR3 has 13 residues. Per germline, CDR1 ENHRY and CDR2 SYGVKD. The CDR3 reads CASSQGYAGELFF. The CDR3 DNA is TGTGCCAGCTCCCAGGGTTACGCCGGGGAGCTGTTTTTT.

The chain is built from TRBV7-6 and TRBJ2-6; D is perhaps TRBD1 (5 bases). The germline V and J ends were trimmed by 4 bases and 4 bases, with 11 bases remaining between them. This CDR3 is built from 15 residues. Germline lookup yields CDR1 SGHVS and CDR2 FNYEAQ. CDR3 sequence reads: CASSSAGKGANVLTF. CDR3 DNA sequence: TGTGCCAGCAGCTCCGCAGGGAAAGGGGCCAACGTCCTGACTTTC.

This clonotype was seen many times. V usage is TRBV25-1 and J usage is TRBJ2-7; TRBD2 agrees at 16 bases. The CDR3 spans 17 residues. Trimming cost V 9 bases and J 0 bases; bases outside gene matches: 8. CDR1 and CDR2 (germline): MGHDK, SYGVNS. The CDR3: CASYGTSGRAHSYEQYF. The CDR3, as DNA: TGTGCCAGTTATGGGACTAGCGGGAGGGCCCACTCCTACGAGCAGTACTTC.

CDR3 amino acids: CASSLDGSPETQYF. CDR3 coding DNA: TGTGCCAGCAGTTTAGACGGGAGTCCGGAGACCCAGTACTTC. The J gene is TRBJ2-5, the V gene TRBV12-3 or TRBV12-4, with D possibly being TRBD2 (6 bases). The CDR3 has 14 amino acids. V was shortened by 1 base and J by 5 bases, with 11 bases between the two germline ends.

J is TRBJ1-6 and V is TRBV20-1; 7 bases are shared with TRBD1. The CDR3 contains 15 residues. Per the germline V gene, CDR1 is DFQATT and CDR2 is SNEGSKA (reference sequence). V was clipped by 4 bases and J by 7 bases; unmatched bases: 10. CDR3 nucleotides: TGCAGTGCTACCCCTCCGGGACAGCAGAATTCACCCCTCCACTTT. This encodes CSATPPGQQNSPLHF.

The chain couples TRBV20-1 to TRBJ2-2, with D possibly called TRBD1 or TRBD2 (5 bases each). Germline-derived CDR1 and CDR2 are DFQATT and SNEGSKA (reference sequence). V lost 6 bases to trimming and J lost 5 bases, with 13 bases between them. CDR3 length equals 13 residues. In DNA form, the CDR3 reads TGCAGTGCCCGGGGCCCGGGGACCGGGGAGCTGTTTTTT. It encodes CSARGPGTGELFF.

This clonotype was found a few times. CDR3 nucleotides: TGTGCCAGCAGCACCCAGGCGGGGAGGCAAGAGACCCAGTACTTC. Its translation is CASSTQAGRQETQYF. This chain joins TRBV7-9 and TRBJ2-5; the D gene is possibly TRBD2 (6 bases). Germline V gene sequence: CDR1 SEHNR, CDR2 FQNEAQ (reference sequence). V lost 5 bases and J lost 2, with 15 bases in between. This CDR3 is built from 15 residues.

This rearrangement joins TRBV25-1 to TRBJ2-5; 11 nucleotides match TRBD2. V lost 8 bases to trimming and J lost 4 bases; unmatched junction nucleotides: 6. Looked up from germline, CDR1 is MGHDK and CDR2 is SYGVNS. There are 14 residues in the CDR3. Written as DNA, the CDR3 is TGTGCCAGCCGGACTAGCGGGTCAGCAGAGACCCAGTACTTC. Protein product: CASRTSGSAETQYF.

This clonotype has a single count. Here the CDR3 DNA reads TGTGCCAGCAGCGAGATCGGCAGGGACAAGACCCAGTACTTC. This encodes CASSEIGRDKTQYF. J is TRBJ2-5 and V is TRBV7-9; a weak D match, TRBD1 (6 bases). V lost 5 bases and J 6 bases, leaving 16 bases between the germline ends. The CDR3 covers 14 residues. CDR1 is SEHNR, CDR2 FQNEAQ, per germline (reference sequence).

The chain uses TRBV2 and TRBJ2-2, with 11 bases that match TRBD2. V shed 1 base and J 4 bases; nucleotides not matched to a gene: 5. The CDR3 is made up of 17 amino acids. The germline V gene encodes CDR1 SNHLY and CDR2 FYNNEI. CDR3 sequence reads: CASSEETSGTSTGELFF. The CDR3 DNA is TGTGCCAGCAGTGAAGAGACTAGCGGGACGAGCACCGGGGAGCTGTTTTTT.

At least ten counts were recorded for this clonotype. This chain uses TRBV19 with TRBJ1-6; D may be TRBD1 (5 bases). CDR1 is LNHDA, CDR2 SQIVND, per germline (reference sequence). Trimming stripped 6 bases from V and 9 bases from J, with 18 bases between. This CDR3 comprises 15 residues. The CDR3 DNA sequence: TGTGCCAGTAGGTCAGGGTTCGCCTCACGTTCACCCCTCCACTTT. It encodes CASRSGFASRSPLHF.

This clonotype was picked up one time. A clone one base away is much larger, so this may be a read error. The rearrangement joins TRBV29-1 to TRBJ2-7; no reliable D call. The CDR3 contains 13 residues. The V gene's germline CDR1 is SQVTM and CDR2 ANQGSEA. V shed 3 bases and J shed 2 bases, with 11 bases lying between them. CDR3 DNA sequence: TGCAGCGTTGAGGAAGGAGCGCCCTACGAGCAGTACTTC. Amino acids: CSVEEGAPYEQYF.

The rearrangement links TRBV10-3 to TRBJ2-2; no clear D gene. V lost 3 bases and J 5 bases, leaving 10 bases between the germline ends. Germline values: CDR1 ENHRY, CDR2 SYGVKD. CDR3 size: 14 residues. CDR3 DNA: TGTGCCATCAGTGAAGGGCCTGGGACCGGGGAGCTGTTTTTT. Encoded protein: CAISEGPGTGELFF.

The table lists this clonotype with many counts. CDR3 residues: CASSEEQPQHF. CDR3 in DNA: TGTGCCAGCAGTGAAGAACAGCCCCAGCATTTT. The V gene is TRBV6-1, the J gene TRBJ1-5; D call uncertain. The V end lost 1 base, the J end lost 7 bases, and 2 bases lay between the germline ends. CDR3 length: 11 residues. From germline, CDR1 is MNHNS and CDR2 SASEGT.

The rearrangement uses TRBV20-1 and TRBJ2-7; 13 bases match TRBD2. J was trimmed by 5 bases and V by 5 bases; bases with no gene match: 9. Germline lookup yields CDR1 DFQATT and CDR2 SNEGSKA (reference sequence). The CDR3 length is 15 residues. The CDR3 DNA is TGCAGTGCTCTGGGACTAGCGGGACTTCAGGACGAGCAGTACTTC. The encoded protein is CSALGLAGLQDEQYF.

J is TRBJ2-7 and V is TRBV5-1; no clear D gene. Germline CDR1 and CDR2: SGHRS and YFSETQ. With 4 bases removed from V and 2 bases from J, the gap between germline ends came to 16 bases. CDR3 length: 15 amino acids. The CDR3 reads CASSEEPSRTYEQYF. CDR3 nucleotide sequence: TGCGCCAGCAGCGAAGAACCCTCCCGGACCTACGAGCAGTACTTC.